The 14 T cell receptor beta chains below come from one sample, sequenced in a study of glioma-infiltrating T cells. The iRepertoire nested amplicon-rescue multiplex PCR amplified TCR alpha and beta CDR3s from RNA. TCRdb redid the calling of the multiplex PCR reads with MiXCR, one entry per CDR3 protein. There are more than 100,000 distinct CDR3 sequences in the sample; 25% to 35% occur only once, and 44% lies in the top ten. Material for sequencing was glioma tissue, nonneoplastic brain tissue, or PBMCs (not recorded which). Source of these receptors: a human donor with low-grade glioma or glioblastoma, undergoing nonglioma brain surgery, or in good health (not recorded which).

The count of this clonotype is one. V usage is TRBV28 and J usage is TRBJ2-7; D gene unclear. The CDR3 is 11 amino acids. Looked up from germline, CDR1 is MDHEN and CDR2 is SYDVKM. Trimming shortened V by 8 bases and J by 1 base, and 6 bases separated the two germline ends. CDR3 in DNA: TGTGCCAGCGGCAGGTCCTACGAGCAGTACTTC. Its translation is CASGRSYEQYF.

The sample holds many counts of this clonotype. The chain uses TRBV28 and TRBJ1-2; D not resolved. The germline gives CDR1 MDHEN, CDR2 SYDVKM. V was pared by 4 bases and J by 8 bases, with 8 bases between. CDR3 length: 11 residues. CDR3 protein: CASSYMEGYTF. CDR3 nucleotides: TGTGCCAGCAGTTACATGGAGGGCTACACCTTC.

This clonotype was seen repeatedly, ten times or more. The CDR3 DNA sequence: TGTGCCAGCAGTTTAACAGGGGGCACCTCTGGGGCCAACGTCCTGACTTTC. It is translated as CASSLTGGTSGANVLTF. This chain joins TRBV6-1 and TRBJ2-6; 9 nucleotides line up with TRBD1. Germline CDR1 reads MNHNS; CDR2 reads SASEGT. With 5 bases clipped from V and 0 bases from J, the junction kept 5 bases outside the gene matches. There are 17 residues in the CDR3.

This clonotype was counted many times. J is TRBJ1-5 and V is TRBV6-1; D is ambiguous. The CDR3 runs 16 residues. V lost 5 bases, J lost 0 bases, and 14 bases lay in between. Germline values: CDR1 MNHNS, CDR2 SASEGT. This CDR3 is CASSFHSGNSNQPQHF. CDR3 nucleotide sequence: TGTGCCAGCAGTTTCCACTCTGGCAATAGCAATCAGCCCCAGCATTTT.

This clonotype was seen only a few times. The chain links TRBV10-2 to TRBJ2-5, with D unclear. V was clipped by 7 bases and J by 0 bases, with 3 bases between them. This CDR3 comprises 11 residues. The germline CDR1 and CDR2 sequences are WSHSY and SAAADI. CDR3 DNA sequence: TGCGCCAGCATGTACCAAGAGACCCAGTACTTC. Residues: CASMYQETQYF.

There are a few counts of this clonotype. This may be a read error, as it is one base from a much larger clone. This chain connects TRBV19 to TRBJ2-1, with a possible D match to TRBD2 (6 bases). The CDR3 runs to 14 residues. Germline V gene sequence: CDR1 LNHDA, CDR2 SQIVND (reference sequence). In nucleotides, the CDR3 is TGTGCCGGTAGTGCCCGACTAGAACGTAATGAGCAGTTCTTC. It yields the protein CAGSARLERNEQFF. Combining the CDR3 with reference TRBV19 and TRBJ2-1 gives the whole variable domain DGGITQSPKYLFRKEGQNVTLSCEQNLNHDAMYWYRQDPGQGLRLIYYSQIVNDFQKGDIAEGYSVSREKKESFPLTVTSAQKNPTAFYLCAGSARLERNEQFFGPGTRLTVL.

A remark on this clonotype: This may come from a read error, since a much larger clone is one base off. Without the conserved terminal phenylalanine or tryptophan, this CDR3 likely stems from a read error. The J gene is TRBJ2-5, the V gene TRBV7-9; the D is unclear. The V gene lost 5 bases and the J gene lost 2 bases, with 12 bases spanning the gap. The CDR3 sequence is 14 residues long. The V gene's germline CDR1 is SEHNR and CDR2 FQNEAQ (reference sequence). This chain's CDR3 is CASSRLMGQETQYL. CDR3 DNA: TGTGCCAGCAGCCGCCTGATGGGGCAAGAGACCCAGTACCTC.

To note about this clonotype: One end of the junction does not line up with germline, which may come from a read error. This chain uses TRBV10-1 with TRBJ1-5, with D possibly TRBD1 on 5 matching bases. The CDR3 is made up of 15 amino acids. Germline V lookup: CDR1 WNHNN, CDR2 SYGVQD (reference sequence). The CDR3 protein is CASSEGVYSNQPQNF. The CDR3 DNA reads TGCGCCAGCAGTGAAGGGGTCTATAGCAATCAGCCCCAGAATTTT.

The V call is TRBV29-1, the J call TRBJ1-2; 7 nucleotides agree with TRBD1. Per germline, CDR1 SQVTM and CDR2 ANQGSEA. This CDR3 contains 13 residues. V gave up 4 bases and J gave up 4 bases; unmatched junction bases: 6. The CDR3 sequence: CSVVRDSSYGYTF. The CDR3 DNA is TGCAGCGTTGTCAGGGACAGCAGCTATGGCTACACCTTC.

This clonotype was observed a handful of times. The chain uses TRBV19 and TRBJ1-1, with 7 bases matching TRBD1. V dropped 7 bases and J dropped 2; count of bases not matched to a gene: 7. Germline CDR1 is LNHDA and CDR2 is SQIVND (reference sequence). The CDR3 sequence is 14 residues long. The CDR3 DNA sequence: TGTGCCAGTACGGACCGGGACAGAAACACTGAAGCTTTCTTT. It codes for CASTDRDRNTEAFF.

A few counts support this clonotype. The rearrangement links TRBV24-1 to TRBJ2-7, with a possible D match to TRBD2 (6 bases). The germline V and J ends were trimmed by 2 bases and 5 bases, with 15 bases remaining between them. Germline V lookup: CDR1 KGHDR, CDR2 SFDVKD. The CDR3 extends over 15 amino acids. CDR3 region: CATSDSGGAQNEQYF. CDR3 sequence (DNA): TGTGCCACCAGTGATTCGGGCGGGGCACAGAACGAGCAGTACTTC.

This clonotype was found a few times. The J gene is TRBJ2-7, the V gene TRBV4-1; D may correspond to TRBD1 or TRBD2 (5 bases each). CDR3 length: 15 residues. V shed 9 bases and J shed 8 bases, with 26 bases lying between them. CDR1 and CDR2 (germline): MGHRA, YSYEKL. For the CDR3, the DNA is TGCGCCAGTAAAACTACCGGGACCGCCGATCCCAAGCAGTACTTC. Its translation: CASKTTGTADPKQYF.

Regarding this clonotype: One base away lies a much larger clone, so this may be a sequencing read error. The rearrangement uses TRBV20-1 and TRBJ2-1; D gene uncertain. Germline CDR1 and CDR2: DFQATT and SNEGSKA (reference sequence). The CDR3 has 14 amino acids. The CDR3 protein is CSSRSPLSYNEQFF. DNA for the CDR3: TGCAGTTCTAGAAGCCCTCTTTCCTACAATGAGCAGTTCTTC.

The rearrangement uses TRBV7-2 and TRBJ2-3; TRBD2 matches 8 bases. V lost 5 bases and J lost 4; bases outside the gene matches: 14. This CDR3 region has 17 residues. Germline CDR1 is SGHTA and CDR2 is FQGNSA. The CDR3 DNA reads TGTGCCAGCAGCGGGCTAACTAGCGGAATGGGGGCAGATACGCAGTATTTT. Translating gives CASSGLTSGMGADTQYF.